The next 9 T cell receptor beta chains were all read from a single sample in a study of cytomegalovirus exposure and HLA in healthy donors. PCR was performed using 60 Vbeta and 13 Jbeta primers. The method was immunoSEQ multiplex PCR; TCRdb's version includes in-frame clones alone and lacks a portion of them. The sample yields under 95,000 clones, approximately 80% seen once. Sample: PBMCs. These receptor sequences come from a man aged 30 to 39 in good health and CMV-seropositive.

V is TRBV2 and J is TRBJ1-1; perhaps TRBD1 as D (5 bases). The CDR3 consists of 14 residues. With 6 bases removed from V and 1 base from J, the gap between germline ends came to 12 bases. Germline lookup yields CDR1 SNHLY and CDR2 FYNNEI. The CDR3 loop reads CASRVRVGNTEAFF. CDR3 DNA sequence: TGTGCCAGCAGAGTCAGGGTGGGGAACACTGAAGCTTTCTTT.

The chain links TRBV6-1 to TRBJ1-3, with a tentative D call TRBD1 (5 bases). With 5 bases removed from V and 7 bases from J, the gap between germline ends came to 18 bases. The CDR3 is 15 residues long. The germline V gene encodes CDR1 MNHNS and CDR2 SASEGT. CDR3 in DNA: TGTGCCAGCAGTTCTACGGACATTCTAAGGAACACCATATATTTT. Translating gives CASSSTDILRNTIYF.

V gene TRBV30 combines with J gene TRBJ1-4; TRBD1 is a possible D gene (6 bases). CDR3 length: 14 amino acids. CDR1 and CDR2 from the germline V gene are GTSNPN and SVGIG (reference sequence). V was trimmed by 2 bases and J by 8 bases, leaving 15 bases between them. The DNA for the CDR3 is TGTGCCTGGAGTCCCACAGGGCTTGGGGAAAAACTGTTTTTT. Translated: CAWSPTGLGEKLFF.

The chain couples TRBV30 to TRBJ1-5, with 7 bases lining up with TRBD1. Germline CDR1 reads GTSNPN; CDR2 reads SVGIG (reference sequence). The CDR3 consists of 14 residues. Trimming removed 3 bases from V and 4 bases from J; junction bases left unmatched: 6. CDR3 amino acids: CAWSPGTANQPQHF. The CDR3 bases are TGTGCCTGGAGCCCCGGGACAGCTAATCAGCCCCAGCATTTT.

The rearrangement uses TRBV11-2 and TRBJ1-1; the D is unclear. This CDR3 spans 15 amino acids. CDR1 and CDR2 from the germline V gene are SGHAT and FQNNGV. Trimming shortened V by 5 bases and J by 5 bases, and 18 bases separated the two germline ends. CDR3 in DNA: TGTGCCAGCAGCCTCGGACTTGAGACGCAGACTGAAGCTTTCTTT. This encodes CASSLGLETQTEAFF.

This chain uses TRBV11-2 with TRBJ1-1; D perhaps matches TRBD1 (6 bases). The CDR3 has 13 residues. Germline CDR1 SGHAT, CDR2 FQNNGV. The V and J ends lost 1 base and 8 bases respectively, with 11 bases between them. CDR3 amino acids: CASSLAFQGEAFF. CDR3 DNA sequence: TGTGCCAGCAGCTTAGCATTCCAGGGGGAAGCTTTCTTT. The variable domain in full, with the rest retrieved from reference TRBV11-2 and TRBJ1-1, is EAGVAQSPRYKIIEKRQSVAFWCNPISGHATLYWYQQILGQGPKLLIQFQNNGVVDDSQLPKDRFSAERLKGVDSTLKIQPAKLEDSAVYLCASSLAFQGEAFFGQGTRLTVV.

This clone was detected a few times. The chain has TRBV5-1 and TRBJ2-7; 12 positions match TRBD2. Germline V lookup: CDR1 SGHRS, CDR2 YFSETQ. The CDR3 runs 14 residues. V gave up 5 bases and J gave up 4 bases; unmatched junction bases: 4. The CDR3 DNA reads as TGCGCCAGCAGTCCACTAGCGGGAGGTTACGAGCAGTACTTC. Translating it yields CASSPLAGGYEQYF.

The chain combines TRBV29-1 with TRBJ2-1; 9 positions match TRBD2. CDR1 and CDR2 (germline): SQVTM, ANQGSEA. Losses at the gene ends were 6 bases for V and 7 bases for J; bases not matched to a gene: 7. The CDR3 runs 13 residues. In DNA form, the CDR3 reads TGCAGCGTACTAGCGGGTAGTGGGAATGAGCAGTTCTTC. Amino acid sequence: CSVLAGSGNEQFF.

The genes are TRBV7-9 and TRBJ2-7, with D hard to call. The germline CDR1 and CDR2 sequences are SEHNR and FQNEAQ (reference sequence). Trimming took 5 bases from V and 6 from J, leaving 11 bases between them. The CDR3 is 12 residues long. CDR3 region: CASSHRMGEQYV. The DNA of the CDR3 is TGTGCCAGCAGCCATCGTATGGGCGAGCAGTACGTC.